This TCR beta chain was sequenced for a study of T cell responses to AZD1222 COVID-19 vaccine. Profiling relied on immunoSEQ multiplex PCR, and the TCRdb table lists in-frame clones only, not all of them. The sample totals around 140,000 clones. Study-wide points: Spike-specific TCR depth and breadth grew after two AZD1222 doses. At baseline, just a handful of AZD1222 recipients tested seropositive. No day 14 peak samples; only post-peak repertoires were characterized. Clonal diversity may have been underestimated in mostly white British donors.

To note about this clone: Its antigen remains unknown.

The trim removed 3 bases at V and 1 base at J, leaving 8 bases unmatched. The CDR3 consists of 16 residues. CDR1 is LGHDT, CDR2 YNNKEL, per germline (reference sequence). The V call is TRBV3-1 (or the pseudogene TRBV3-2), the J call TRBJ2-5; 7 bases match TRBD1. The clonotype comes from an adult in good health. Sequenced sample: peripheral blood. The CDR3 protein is CASSHAGTEGQETQYF. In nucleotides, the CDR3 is TGTGCCAGCAGCCACGCCGGGACAGAGGGCCAAGAGACCCAGTACTTC.